Listed below are T cell receptor beta chains from one sample, sequenced in a study of cytomegalovirus exposure and HLA in healthy donors. Here immunoSEQ multiplex PCR was the method, and the copy in TCRdb shows in-frame clones only, minus some. The table has hundreds of thousands of clones, roughly two thirds seen once. Sequenced input: PBMCs. The receptor set was obtained from a female donor in good health and CMV-seronegative. The CDR3 runs from the conserved cysteine through the conserved F or W. A D gene is named only where the DNA matches it firmly. For some rows the clone size is stated as once, few or many, or as a class when expanded; others skip it.

j_gene,abundance,v_gene,d_gene,CDR3aa,CDR3nt
TRBJ1-5,few,TRBV7-9,NA,CASSLRGRTQPQHF,TGTGCCAGCAGCTTACGGGGGAGAACACAGCCCCAGCATTTT
TRBJ2-7,NA,TRBV5-6,NA,CASSFRGEQYF,TGTGCCAGCAGCTTCAGGGGCGAGCAGTACTTC
TRBJ2-7,NA,TRBV2,TRBD2,CASMGLADKYEQYF,TGTGCCAGCATGGGACTAGCGGACAAATACGAGCAGTACTTC
TRBJ2-3,NA,TRBV11-2,TRBD1,CASIRQGTSTDTQYF,TGTGCCAGCATCCGACAGGGGACTAGCACAGATACGCAGTATTTT
TRBJ2-5,few,TRBV11-2,NA,CASSLVTGGEETQYF,TGTGCCAGCAGCTTGGTCACAGGGGGGGAAGAGACCCAGTACTTC
TRBJ2-7,NA,TRBV5-6,TRBD2,CASGRLAGVNEQYF,TGTGCCAGCGGCAGACTAGCGGGAGTGAACGAGCAGTACTTC
TRBJ2-7,once,TRBV10-1,NA,CASSDQRAYPPSYEQYF,TGCGCCAGCAGTGATCAGCGGGCATACCCCCCTTCCTACGAGCAGTACTTC
TRBJ2-2,few,TRBV11-3,NA,CASSLRDSYTGELFF,TGTGCCAGCAGCTTGAGGGACTCCTACACCGGGGAGCTGTTTTTT
TRBJ2-2,NA,TRBV5-1,NA,CASSLMDTNTGELFF,TGCGCCAGCAGCTTGATGGACACCAACACCGGGGAGCTGTTTTTT
TRBJ2-1,NA,TRBV11-3,TRBD1,CASSPIQGARDEQFF,TGTGCCAGCAGTCCAATACAGGGGGCCCGCGATGAGCAGTTCTTC
TRBJ1-4,NA,TRBV6-4,NA,CASSDLEIGTNEKLFF,TGTGCCAGCAGTGACCTCGAAATCGGTACTAATGAAAAACTGTTTTTT
TRBJ2-3,NA,TRBV2,TRBD1,CASSASGGTADTQYF,TGTGCCAGCAGTGCCTCAGGGGGCACGGCAGATACGCAGTATTTT
TRBJ2-4,NA,TRBV5-6,NA,CASNETGQLAKNIQYF,TGTGCCAGCAACGAAACCGGACAGTTGGCCAAAAACATTCAGTACTTC
TRBJ2-7,NA,TRBV6-5,TRBD1,CASSYLRQGDSYEQYF,TGTGCCAGCAGTTACTTAAGACAGGGAGACTCCTACGAGCAGTACTTC
TRBJ2-1,NA,TRBV30,TRBD2,CAAERLAANEQFF,TGTGCCGCGGAGCGACTAGCGGCCAATGAGCAGTTCTTC
TRBJ2-7,NA,TRBV5-1,NA,CASSLGVILSYEQYF,TGCGCCAGCAGCTTGGGAGTGATCCTCTCCTACGAGCAGTACTTC
TRBJ1-3,NA,TRBV18,NA,CASSPLAGASSGNTIYF,TGTGCCAGCTCACCACTGGCGGGGGCCTCATCTGGAAACACCATATATTTT
TRBJ2-2,few,TRBV12-5,TRBD1,CASGTGDRGAGELFF,TGTGCTAGTGGTACCGGGGACAGGGGGGCCGGGGAGCTGTTTTTT
TRBJ1-3,few,TRBV19,TRBD1,CASSATGGYSGNTIYF,TGTGCCAGTAGTGCCACAGGGGGCTACTCTGGAAACACCATATATTTT
TRBJ2-3,NA,TRBV6-1,NA,CASNPQRDTDTQYF,TGTGCCAGCAACCCCCAGAGGGACACAGATACGCAGTATTTT
TRBJ1-5,once,TRBV4-1,NA,CASSQGDQPQHF,TGCGCCAGCAGCCAAGGCGATCAGCCCCAGCATTTT
TRBJ1-5,NA,TRBV7-9,TRBD1,CASSKGTDSNQPQHF,TGTGCCAGCAGCAAAGGGACAGATAGCAATCAGCCCCAGCATTTT
TRBJ2-1,NA,TRBV11-2,NA,CASSGLTGDTRGDEQFF,TGTGCCAGCAGCGGACTCACGGGGGATACTAGAGGCGATGAGCAGTTCTTC
TRBJ1-1,NA,TRBV10-3,TRBD1,CAISEGGQPTYEAFF,TGTGCCATCAGTGAGGGGGGACAGCCCACCTATGAAGCTTTCTTT
TRBJ2-2,NA,TRBV28,TRBD2,CASSPVWGTSGRLNTGELFF,TGTGCCAGCAGTCCCGTCTGGGGGACTAGCGGGAGACTGAACACCGGGGAGCTGTTTTTT
TRBJ2-1,NA,TRBV10-2,NA,CASSERRALASEQFF,TGCGCCAGCAGTGAGAGACGGGCACTAGCAAGTGAGCAGTTCTTC
TRBJ2-1,NA,TRBV9,TRBD2,CASSAIPLQRTSGRVDEQFF,TGTGCCAGCAGCGCAATTCCTCTACAACGGACTAGCGGGAGGGTCGATGAGCAGTTCTTC
TRBJ2-3,few,TRBV5-1,NA,CASSSETVSNTQYF,TGCGCCAGCAGCTCAGAGACAGTAAGTAATACGCAGTATTTT
TRBJ2-1,NA,TRBV27,TRBD2,CASSLSGASGRDNEQFF,TGTGCCAGCAGTTTATCTGGGGCTAGCGGGAGGGACAATGAGCAGTTCTTC
TRBJ2-1,NA,TRBV6-1,TRBD2,CASSELGRDYNEQFF,TGTGCCAGCAGTGAACTCGGGAGGGATTACAATGAGCAGTTCTTC
TRBJ2-5,NA,TRBV5-1,NA,CASSLDGAVGETQYF,TGCGCCAGCAGCTTGGATGGGGCAGTCGGGGAGACCCAGTACTTC
TRBJ2-3,NA,TRBV6-1,NA,CASSEPVRTDTQYF,TGTGCCAGCAGTGAGCCAGTCCGCACAGATACGCAGTATTTT
TRBJ1-1,NA,TRBV5-6,NA,CASSLRVRSVNTEAFF,TGTGCCAGCAGCTTACGGGTTCGGAGCGTGAACACTGAAGCTTTCTTT
TRBJ2-2,NA,TRBV7-3,TRBD2,CASSNSGSITGELFF,TGTGCCAGCAGCAATAGCGGGAGTATCACCGGGGAGCTGTTTTTT
TRBJ2-1,NA,TRBV10-3,TRBD2,CAISESVTSGDYNEQFF,TGTGCCATCAGTGAGTCCGTGACTAGCGGGGATTACAATGAGCAGTTCTTC
TRBJ2-3,NA,TRBV19,TRBD2,CASSIRIGLAGVIHTQYF,TGTGCCAGTAGTATTAGGATAGGACTAGCGGGAGTTATACATACGCAGTATTTT
TRBJ1-1,NA,TRBV6-5,NA,CASSYQSGNTEAFF,TGTGCCAGCAGTTATCAGTCTGGGAACACTGAAGCTTTCTTT
TRBJ2-4,NA,TRBV5-1,NA,CASSQTGLLAKNIQYF,TGCGCCAGCAGCCAGACAGGACTGCTAGCCAAAAACATTCAGTACTTC
TRBJ2-7,once,TRBV9,TRBD2,CASSVGLAATYEQYF,TGTGCCAGCAGCGTAGGCCTAGCGGCTACCTACGAGCAGTACTTC
TRBJ2-1,NA,TRBV10-3,NA,CAISEGDRGWNEQFF,TGTGCCATCAGTGAAGGGGACCGGGGGTGGAATGAGCAGTTCTTC